This T cell receptor beta chain originates from a study of CD8+ T cells in alopecia areata. In the study overall: The study gave treated patients oral tofacitinib at 5 to 10 mg twice daily. Study-wide results and caveats: Among the cells sequenced in scalp samples are also the resident alphabeta T cells of normal skin. Tofacitinib did not eliminate many expanded lesional clones from scalp or blood. Alopecia totalis/universalis scalp especially showed more expanded CD8+ clones than normal scalp.

Trimming cost V 1 base and J 7 bases, with 12 bases left between them. CDR1 SGHRS and CDR2 YFSETQ come from the germline V gene. The CDR3 sequence is 15 residues long. TCR sequencing used cDNA made by reverse transcription of extracted RNA. Data came from immunoSEQ multiplex PCR; TCRdb stores just in-frame clones and leaves some out. There are around 110,000 clones in the sample; 84% occur only once, and around a quarter lies in the top ten. Treatment indicated: oral pan-JAK inhibitor, 5-10 mg twice daily. This clone was seen a single time. Antigen unknown. The clonotype originates from a human donor with alopecia areata. The rearrangement uses TRBV5-1 and TRBJ1-6; D uncertain. Sequenced material: CD8+ T cells sorted from blood, taken at week 24, from a patient treated with tofacitinib. CDR3 nucleotides: TGCGCCAGCAGCTTGTACCAGGTGGGAAATTCACCCCTCCACTTT. Amino acids: CASSLYQVGNSPLHF.